This T cell receptor beta chain was retrieved from a study of CD8+ T cells in alopecia areata. RNA extraction was followed by reverse transcription into cDNA, which acted as the sequencing template. Some clones are missing from TCRdb's copy, which holds only in-frame ones; the method was immunoSEQ multiplex PCR. The sample lists approximately 150,000 clones, roughly nine tenths occurring once. Concerning this clone itself: Other DNA sequences in the sample encode the same CDR3.

Treatment given: oral pan-JAK inhibitor, 5-10 mg twice daily. The CDR3 contains 11 residues. Trimming at V came to 4 bases and at J to 10 bases, leaving 2 bases not matched to a gene. Per germline, CDR1 SGHNT and CDR2 YYREEE (reference sequence). The sequence derives from a human donor with alopecia areata. The sample consisted of CD8+ T cells sorted from blood, taken at week 4, from a patient treated with tofacitinib. The J gene is TRBJ2-1, the V gene TRBV5-4; 7 nucleotides line up with TRBD2. CDR3 sequence: CASSLSGEQFF. DNA for the CDR3: TGTGCCAGCAGCCTTAGCGGGGAGCAGTTCTTC.